Below, 26 T cell receptor beta chains from the same sample are listed, as sequenced in a study of T-cell memory formation after mild COVID-19. Via MiXCR, TCRdb re-called the 5' RACE reads, giving one row per CDR3 protein. Here the sample spans under 450,000 distinct CDR3 sequences, 20% to 25% being singletons. Sequences were obtained from PBMCs or a T cell subset sorted from them (not recorded which). Receptors were obtained from a young man who had mild COVID-19 (a few samples of this study predate the infection). Cell type and time point are not known.

In regard to this clonotype: A clone one base away is much larger, so this may be a read error. The chain is built from TRBV5-1 and TRBJ2-3; the D call may be TRBD1 or TRBD2 (6 bases each). The CDR3 contains 14 residues. Germline V lookup: CDR1 SGHRS, CDR2 YFSETQ. Trimming cost V 3 bases and J 4 bases, with 12 bases left between them. The CDR3 DNA reads as TGCGCCAGCAGCTCCTGGGGGGCCTCAGATACGCAGTATTTT. Translated, it gives CASSSWGASDTQYF.

As for this clonotype: One junction end disagrees with the germline gene, perhaps due to a read error. This chain uses TRBV7-2 with TRBJ2-5; D unresolved. The germline gives CDR1 SGHTA, CDR2 FQGNSA. The CDR3 runs to 9 residues. DNA for the CDR3: TGTGCCAGCGGCACACACGATGGCTTC. Translated: CASGTHDGF.

This clonotype was recorded once. The chain has TRBV15 and TRBJ2-1; 13 nucleotides line up with TRBD2. V lost 3 bases to trimming and J lost 3 bases; unmatched junction nucleotides: 8. Germline CDR1 and CDR2: LNHNV and YYDKDF (reference sequence). The CDR3 is 18 residues long. The CDR3 region is CATSRRGLAGPNYNEQFF. CDR3 DNA: TGTGCCACCAGCAGGAGGGGACTAGCGGGGCCTAACTACAATGAGCAGTTCTTC.

This chain uses TRBV12-3 or TRBV12-4 with TRBJ2-5; 10 bases are shared with TRBD2. The J segment lost 4 bases and the V segment lost 8 bases, leaving 10 bases of the junction unmatched. The length of the CDR3 is 15 residues. The CDR3 DNA is TGTGCCAGCGCCCCTTACTCTAGCGGGGGAGAGACCCAGTACTTC. It translates to CASAPYSSGGETQYF.

This clonotype showed up just a few times. The chain carries TRBV3-1 and TRBJ2-3, with a possible D match to TRBD1 (6 bases). Germline CDR1 reads LGHDT; CDR2 reads YNNKEL (reference sequence). Trimming stripped 1 base from V and 6 bases from J, with 14 bases between. This CDR3 region has 15 residues. Here the CDR3 reads CASSQGAGEADTQYF. CDR3 in DNA: TGTGCCAGCAGCCAAGGGGCAGGGGAAGCGGATACGCAGTATTTT.

This clonotype has a handful of counts. This chain uses TRBV5-1 with TRBJ2-2; D gene uncertain. The CDR3 consists of 17 residues. Trimming took off 6 bases at V and 6 bases at J, with 24 bases between the two ends. In germline, CDR1 is SGHRS, CDR2 YFSETQ. CDR3 nucleotides: TGCGCCAGCACCCTGAGTGGCTCCCCAATTCGGGCCGGGGAGCTGTTTTTT. It is translated as CASTLSGSPIRAGELFF.

This clonotype was counted between two and nine times. The chain employs TRBV18 and TRBJ1-2; tentatively, D is TRBD1 (6 bases). Germline CDR1 reads KGHSH; CDR2 reads LQKENI. This CDR3 has 11 residues. Trimming pared 5 bases from V and 8 bases from J, leaving 9 bases between. CDR3 in amino acids: CASSNGGGYTF. The CDR3 nucleotides read TGTGCCAGCTCAAACGGGGGCGGCTACACCTTC.

The chain carries TRBV5-1 and TRBJ2-4, with 7 bases aligning to TRBD1. The CDR3 totals 15 residues. J lost 1 base, V lost 4 bases, and 5 bases had no gene match. Germline CDR1 SGHRS, CDR2 YFSETQ. Written as DNA, the CDR3 is TGCGCCAGCAGCCCTAGGGGGCTGGCCAAAAACATTCAGTACTTC. This encodes CASSPRGLAKNIQYF.

This clonotype was picked up a small number of times. V gene TRBV7-9 combines with J gene TRBJ2-4, with TRBD1 as a possible D gene (5 bases). V was cut by 4 bases and J by 7 bases, with 17 bases left in between. From germline, CDR1 is SEHNR and CDR2 FQNEAQ (reference sequence). This CDR3 is built from 15 residues. This chain's CDR3 is CASSWEPTESNIQYF. The CDR3 bases are TGTGCCAGCAGCTGGGAACCGACAGAGTCGAACATTCAGTACTTC.

This clonotype was observed at least ten times. The chain combines TRBV20-1 with TRBJ1-4; 7 bases are shared with TRBD1. Germline CDR1 and CDR2: DFQATT and SNEGSKA (reference sequence). V was clipped by 5 bases and J by 8 bases; unmatched bases: 11. This CDR3 region has 14 residues. The CDR3 reads CSARDRVRGEKLFF. Here the CDR3 DNA reads TGCAGTGCTCGTGACAGGGTTAGAGGGGAAAAACTGTTTTTT.

This clonotype was seen just once. The chain combines TRBV20-1 with TRBJ1-2; D call uncertain. The CDR3 is 13 residues long. In germline, CDR1 is DFQATT, CDR2 SNEGSKA (reference sequence). Deletions cut 5 bases from V and 4 bases from J, with 14 bases between. The CDR3 here is CSAFPHGFYGYTF. CDR3 in DNA: TGCAGTGCTTTTCCACATGGCTTCTATGGCTACACCTTC.

The V gene is TRBV20-1, the J gene TRBJ2-3; 12 nucleotides line up with TRBD2. The CDR3 is made up of 16 amino acids. Unmatched junction bases numbered 8, after V lost 3 bases and J lost 4 bases. Germline CDR1 is DFQATT and CDR2 is SNEGSKA (reference sequence). The CDR3 coding sequence is TGCAGTGCTAGGAGGGCTAGCGGGGGGGGCGCAGATACGCAGTATTTT. Translating it yields CSARRASGGGADTQYF.

V usage is TRBV5-1 and J usage is TRBJ2-7; D remains unclear. This CDR3 spans 13 amino acids. Germline-derived CDR1 and CDR2 are SGHRS and YFSETQ. V was shortened by 3 bases and J by 5 bases, with 12 bases between the two germline ends. The CDR3 sequence: CASSYMGIHEQYF. The CDR3 DNA reads as TGCGCCAGCAGCTATATGGGGATCCACGAGCAGTACTTC.

The chain links TRBV6-2 or TRBV6-3 to TRBJ2-1; the D gene is possibly TRBD1 (6 bases). The CDR3 consists of 15 residues. Per the germline V gene, CDR1 is MNHEY and CDR2 is SVGEGT. The V end lost 2 bases, the J end lost 3 bases, and 11 bases lay between the germline ends. CDR3: CASSYRQGYYNEQFF. CDR3 in DNA: TGTGCCAGCAGTTACAGGCAGGGGTACTACAATGAGCAGTTCTTC.

The chain combines TRBV5-1 with TRBJ1-1; D perhaps matches TRBD1 (5 bases). Trimming pared 3 bases from V and 6 bases from J, leaving 18 bases between. The CDR3 has 15 amino acids. The germline V gene has CDR1 SGHRS and CDR2 YFSETQ. CDR3 in DNA: TGCGCCAGCAGCTCGGGTCGGGGGGGAAGGTCTGAAGCTTTCTTT. Amino acids: CASSSGRGGRSEAFF.

The chain joins TRBV6-6 to TRBJ1-1; tentatively, D is TRBD1 (6 bases). The CDR3 sequence is 16 residues long. V was cut by 0 bases and J by 5 bases, with 16 bases left in between. The V gene's germline CDR1 is MNHNY and CDR2 SVGAGI (reference sequence). In nucleotides, the CDR3 is TGTGCCAGCAGTTACTCGAAAGAAAGGGGGGAAACTGAAGCTTTCTTT. Its protein is CASSYSKERGETEAFF.

This clonotype occurred a few times. One junction end does not reproduce the germline sequence, and a read error may be involved. This chain connects TRBV10-2 to TRBJ2-7; 9 bases agree with TRBD1. CDR1 and CDR2 from the germline V gene are WSHSY and SAAADI. The CDR3 is 13 residues long. The CDR3 spells CASSESRGTGKFF. The CDR3 bases are TGCGCCAGCAGTGAGTCACGTGGGACAGGGAAATTCTTC.

V usage is TRBV7-2 and J usage is TRBJ2-3; TRBD2 aligns across 9 bases. Germline loops: CDR1 SGHTA, CDR2 FQGNSA. The CDR3 loop spans 15 amino acids. V was clipped by 3 bases and J by 6 bases; unmatched bases: 7. Here the CDR3 DNA reads TGTGCCAGCAGCTTTGGCGGGGGGGCCCGGGATACGCAGTATTTT. This translates into CASSFGGGARDTQYF.

The V and J genes are TRBV7-9 and TRBJ2-2; the match to TRBD2 covers 7 bases. CDR1 and CDR2 (germline): SEHNR, FQNEAQ (reference sequence). The CDR3 is 16 residues long. The ends lost 5 bases at V and 5 bases at J; junction bases unmatched: 11. In DNA form, the CDR3 reads TGTGCCAGCAGCCCGTGGGGGGGAGTTCGTACCGGGGAGCTGTTTTTT. Protein product: CASSPWGGVRTGELFF.

The chain combines TRBV5-6 with TRBJ1-6; maybe TRBD1 (5 bases). With 2 bases removed from V and 1 base from J, the gap between germline ends came to 13 bases. Looked up from germline, CDR1 is SGHDT and CDR2 is YYEEEE. The CDR3 runs 17 residues. The CDR3 loop is CASSFRRGESYNSPLHF. Here the CDR3 DNA reads TGTGCCAGCAGCTTTAGAAGGGGCGAGTCCTATAATTCACCCCTCCACTTT.

As DNA, the CDR3 is TGCAGTGCTAGACGTGGACAGGGCTCTGAGCCCCAGCATTTT. Residues: CSARRGQGSEPQHF. The chain carries TRBV20-1 and TRBJ1-5; 8 bases align to TRBD1. In germline, CDR1 is DFQATT, CDR2 SNEGSKA (reference sequence). There are 14 residues in the CDR3. The V and J ends lost 2 bases and 8 bases, in that order; junction bases with no gene match: 8.

This clonotype was observed a handful of times. The rearrangement uses TRBV6-5 and TRBJ2-5; TRBD2 matches at 13 bases. CDR1 is MNHEY, CDR2 SVGAGI, per germline. With 5 bases clipped from V and 2 bases from J, the junction kept 5 bases outside the gene matches. The CDR3 extends over 16 amino acids. CDR3 sequence (DNA): TGTGCCAGCAGTCAGGGGACTAGCGGGGAGCAAGAGACCCAGTACTTC. As protein: CASSQGTSGEQETQYF.

The V and J genes are TRBV19 and TRBJ1-1; weak D call: TRBD1 (5 bases). CDR1 LNHDA and CDR2 SQIVND come from the germline V gene (reference sequence). The length of the CDR3 is 11 residues. Trimming took off 3 bases at V and 7 bases at J, with 6 bases between the two ends. CDR3 sequence (DNA): TGTGCCAGTAGTATGACAGTTGAAGCTTTCTTT. Amino acids: CASSMTVEAFF.

This clonotype was recorded a few times. The rearrangement joins TRBV28 to TRBJ1-6, with 9 positions matching TRBD1. The trim removed 6 bases at V and 10 bases at J, leaving 1 base unmatched. Germline V gene sequence: CDR1 MDHEN, CDR2 SYDVKM. This CDR3 is built from 12 residues. The CDR3 coding sequence is TGTGCCAGCAGGACAGGGGGATCACCCCTCCACTTT. It translates to CASRTGGSPLHF.

This clonotype appeared once. V and J are TRBV4-2 and TRBJ2-5; possibly TRBD2 for D (6 bases). In germline, CDR1 is LGHNA, CDR2 YNFKEQ. This CDR3 has 15 residues. V was clipped by 0 bases and J by 4 bases, with 12 bases between them. CDR3 protein: CASSQDLRRGETQYF. CDR3 nucleotide sequence: TGTGCCAGCAGCCAAGATCTGCGGAGGGGAGAGACCCAGTACTTC.

The V gene is TRBV9, the J gene TRBJ2-7, with D possibly being TRBD1 (6 bases). Per germline, CDR1 SGDLS and CDR2 YYNGEE. Trimming pared 0 bases from V and 7 bases from J, leaving 17 bases between. This CDR3 contains 15 residues. CDR3 coding DNA: TGTGCCAGCAGCGTAGGTATCCAGGGGAGTGGTGAGCAGTACTTC. Protein: CASSVGIQGSGEQYF.